This T cell receptor (beta chain) derives from a study of shared clonotypes between healthy human individuals. Study-wide background: Researchers assigned three CD4 naive, three CD4 memory, two CD8 naive and one CD8 memory plate to each donor.

TCRdb keeps only in-frame clones here, not all; method: immunoSEQ multiplex PCR. This repertoire shows more than 1.2 million clones, roughly 98.5% found once; its top ten account for over 0.3%. Germline-derived CDR1 and CDR2 are WSHSY and SAAADI. V lost 3 bases to trimming and J lost 1 base; unmatched junction nucleotides: 8. The CDR3 is 16 amino acids. Sequencing was performed on naive CD4+ T cells sorted from blood. Noted subset: CD45RA+ positively selected. The sequence was collected from a man aged 25 to 40 in good health. The V and J genes are TRBV10-2 and TRBJ2-7; 8 bases are shared with TRBD1. CDR3 loop: CASSDRRQGISYEQYF. Written as DNA, the CDR3 is TGCGCCAGCAGTGATCGTAGACAGGGGATTTCCTACGAGCAGTACTTC.